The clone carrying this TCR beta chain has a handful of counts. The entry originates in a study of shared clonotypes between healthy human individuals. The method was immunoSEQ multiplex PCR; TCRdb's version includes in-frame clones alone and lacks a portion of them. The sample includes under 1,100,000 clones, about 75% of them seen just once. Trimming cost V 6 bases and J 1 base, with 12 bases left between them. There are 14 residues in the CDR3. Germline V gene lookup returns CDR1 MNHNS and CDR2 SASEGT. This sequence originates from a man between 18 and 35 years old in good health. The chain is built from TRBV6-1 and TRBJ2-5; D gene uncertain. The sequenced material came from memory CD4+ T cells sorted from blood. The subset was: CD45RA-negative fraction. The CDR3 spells CASSPTESQETQYF. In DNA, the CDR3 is TGTGCCAGCAGCCCGACGGAGTCCCAAGAGACCCAGTACTTC.